This TCR beta chain is drawn from a study of blood T cell repertoires in COVID-19 (dated by TCRdb to about 2020). Broadly, across the study: Samples covering the acute and convalescent phases of COVID-19 were provided by collaborators in the United States, Italy and Spain. The repertoires were released in a freely available public database meant as a resource for research on the immune response to SARS-CoV-2. The prospective study material was composed of cDNA or gDNA derived from T cells, B-cell-depleted T cells, or PBMCs. Samples came from the ongoing ImmuneRACE study (first 160 participants) plus 1,254 subjects from 6 global collaborators. Subjects who had been exposed to COVID-19, were actively infected with it, or had recovered from it provided the deeply sampled blood TCRbeta repertoires that made up the dataset. Where available, HLA class I and class II types were obtained from metadata supplied by the sample provider rather than from assay-based typing. Nearly every sample came with metadata listing a de-identified subject ID, COVID-19 status, age in years and sex. Beyond this particular receptor, the publication reports: The quantity of clinical and demographic metadata differed by source and by participant and was supplied without curation.

Participants in the prospective study were aged about 18 to 89 years, lived in more than 20 United States geographic areas, and enrolled through a virtual design. Cohort assignment in the prospective study relied on participant-reported clinical history from a screening survey and a study questionnaire. For ImmuneRACE Cohort 3, a participant was defined as recovered based on two consecutive negative NP/OP PCR tests, clearance by a healthcare professional, or resolution of symptoms. In the prospective study, mobile phlebotomists collected whole blood, serum and a nasopharyngeal or oropharyngeal swab from each participant. Additional blood draws and questionnaires over an approximately two-month period could optionally be provided by prospective study participants. Blood samples from the prospective study were shipped frozen or at room temperature prior to DNA extraction. The CDR3 goes from the cysteine to the phenylalanine over 14 residues. This entry keeps only the CDR3 DNA: 42 bases, framed from base 1. CDR1 and CDR2 are drawn from the germline V gene: LGHNA, YSLEER. Ends trimmed: V by 4 bases, J by 4 bases; bases unmatched to a gene: 5.

The immunoSEQ Assay, a bias-controlled multiplex PCR, was used to amplify TCRbeta CDR3 regions from genomic DNA. As for how the authors treated the data: Nucleated cell counts per sample were estimated from amplification of reference gene primers within the assay. Sequence reads were collapsed and filtered to measure the absolute abundance of every unique TCRbeta CDR3 rearrangement. For each sample, productive Simpson clonality was calculated as the square root of Simpson's diversity index across productive rearrangements. In its TCRdb copy, this immuneACCESS table keeps in-frame sequences only and misses some clones. Where compared with another copy, unresolved V genes explain less than half of these, and the others have no known cause. D and trimming were read from the DNA, whereas the V and J calls and clone size are those reported in that table. Here the sample has hundreds of thousands of clones; around nine tenths occur a single time. In total, the top ten clones hold around 2.5% of the sample.

On this clone itself: The antigen it recognizes is unknown. No quality values exist for individual bases; no much larger clone is one base distant.

Input material: PBMCs or T cells enriched from blood (not recorded which). The clonotype comes from a man aged 60-69 years who had recovered from COVID-19. The chain is encoded by TRBV4-3 joined to TRBJ1-2; 8 middle bases align to TRBD1. The bases read TGCGCCAGCAGCCCAGGACAGGGAAGCTATGGCTACACCTTC. Protein translation: CASSPGQGSYGYTF.